This note documents a single T cell receptor (beta chain) sequence. Its antigen remains unidentified. The data stem from a study of cytomegalovirus exposure and HLA in healthy donors. General study findings and limits: Later, an analysis found that TCR clusters from the first cohort tended to co-occur in the 120 or so validation repertoires. Many donors shared some public TCRs, even though most TCR sequences were rare. The study listed 150 to 200 cytomegalovirus-associated TCR beta chains. Three CMV-associated chains were confirmed in vitro to be specific for CMV antigens.

Trimming took 6 bases from V and 0 from J, leaving 12 bases between them. Germline lookup yields CDR1 MDHEN and CDR2 SYDVKM. The CDR3 consists of 15 residues. Data came from immunoSEQ multiplex PCR; TCRdb stores just in-frame clones and leaves some out. The sample lists around 52,000 clones, 88% seen once, with under 7.5% in the top ten. This chain links TRBV28 with TRBJ1-5, with D possibly being TRBD1 (6 bases). This sequence was found in a woman younger than 45 in good health and CMV-seronegative. The sequencing sample was made of PBMCs. CDR3 bases: TGTGCCAGCAGGTACAGGGCGAATAGCAATCAGCCCCAGCATTTT. As protein: CASRYRANSNQPQHF.